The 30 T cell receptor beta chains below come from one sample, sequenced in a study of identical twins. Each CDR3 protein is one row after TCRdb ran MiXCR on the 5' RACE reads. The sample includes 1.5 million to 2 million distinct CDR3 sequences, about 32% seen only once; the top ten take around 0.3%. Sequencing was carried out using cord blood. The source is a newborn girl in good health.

DNA for the CDR3: TGCAGTGCTAGCATCCGACCCCGGTTGAGCTCCTATAATTCACCCCTCCACTTT. Its translation is CSASIRPRLSSYNSPLHF. This rearrangement joins TRBV20-1 to TRBJ1-6, with unresolved D. This CDR3 has 18 amino acids. The germline V and J ends were trimmed by 3 bases and 0 bases, with 18 bases remaining between them. Germline V gene lookup returns CDR1 DFQATT and CDR2 SNEGSKA (reference sequence).

Here the CDR3 reads CASSPSGGIDTQYF. The CDR3 DNA sequence: TGTGCCAGCAGTCCTAGCGGGGGAATAGATACGCAGTATTTT. The rearrangement joins TRBV2 to TRBJ2-3; TRBD2 matches 10 bases. This CDR3 comprises 14 residues. V lost 5 bases to trimming and J lost 5 bases; unmatched junction nucleotides: 4. CDR1 and CDR2 from the germline V gene are SNHLY and FYNNEI.

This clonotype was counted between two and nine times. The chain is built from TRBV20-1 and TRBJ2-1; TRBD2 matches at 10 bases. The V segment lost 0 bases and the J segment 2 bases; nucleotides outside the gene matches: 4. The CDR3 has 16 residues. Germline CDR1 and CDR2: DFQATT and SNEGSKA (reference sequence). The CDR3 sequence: CSARDGLADPYNEQFF. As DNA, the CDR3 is TGCAGTGCTAGAGATGGACTAGCGGACCCCTACAATGAGCAGTTCTTC.

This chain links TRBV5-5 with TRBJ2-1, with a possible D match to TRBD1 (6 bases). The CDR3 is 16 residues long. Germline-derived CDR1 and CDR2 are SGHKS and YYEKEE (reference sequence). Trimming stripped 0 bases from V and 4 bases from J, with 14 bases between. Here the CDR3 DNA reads TGTGCCAGCAGCTTGGGGGGGACCACAGGGTACAATGAGCAGTTCTTC. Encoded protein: CASSLGGTTGYNEQFF.

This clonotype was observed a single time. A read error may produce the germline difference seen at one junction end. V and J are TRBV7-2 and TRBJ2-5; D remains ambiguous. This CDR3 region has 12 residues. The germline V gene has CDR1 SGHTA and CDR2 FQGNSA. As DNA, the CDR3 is TGTGTCAGCAGCTTGGCCCAAGAGACCCAGTACTTC. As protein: CVSSLAQETQYF.

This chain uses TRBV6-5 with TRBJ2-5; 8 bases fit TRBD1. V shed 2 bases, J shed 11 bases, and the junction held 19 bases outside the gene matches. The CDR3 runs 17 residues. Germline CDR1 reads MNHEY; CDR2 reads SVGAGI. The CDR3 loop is CASSYIQGALLENEQYF. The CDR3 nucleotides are TGTGCCAGCAGTTACATCCAGGGGGCCCTCCTAGAGAATGAGCAGTACTTC.

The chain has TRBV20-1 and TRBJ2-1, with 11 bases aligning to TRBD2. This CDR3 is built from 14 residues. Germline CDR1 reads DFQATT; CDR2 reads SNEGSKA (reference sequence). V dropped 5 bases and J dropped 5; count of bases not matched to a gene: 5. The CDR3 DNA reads TGCAGTGCTGCCGCGGGACTAGCGGACAATGAGCAGTTCTTC. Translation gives CSAAAGLADNEQFF.

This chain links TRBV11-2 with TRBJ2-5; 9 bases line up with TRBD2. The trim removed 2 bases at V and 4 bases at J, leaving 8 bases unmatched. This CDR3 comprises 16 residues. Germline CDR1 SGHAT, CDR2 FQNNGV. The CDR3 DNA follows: TGTGCCAGCAGCTTAAGCGGGAGGATATGGCGAGAGACCCAGTACTTC. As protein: CASSLSGRIWRETQYF. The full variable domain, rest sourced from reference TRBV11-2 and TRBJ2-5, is EAGVAQSPRYKIIEKRQSVAFWCNPISGHATLYWYQQILGQGPKLLIQFQNNGVVDDSQLPKDRFSAERLKGVDSTLKIQPAKLEDSAVYLCASSLSGRIWRETQYFGPGTRLLVL.

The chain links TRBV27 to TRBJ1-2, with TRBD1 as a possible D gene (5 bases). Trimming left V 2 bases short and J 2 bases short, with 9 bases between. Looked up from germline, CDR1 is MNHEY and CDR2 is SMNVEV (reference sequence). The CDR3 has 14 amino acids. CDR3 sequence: CASSLTPGNYGYTF. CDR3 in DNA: TGTGCCAGCAGTTTAACGCCAGGGAACTATGGCTACACCTTC.

For the CDR3, the DNA is TGTGCCAGCATGCTCTCGCGACTCTCCTACAATGAGCAGTACTTC. This translates into CASMLSRLSYNEQYF. The chain links TRBV28 to TRBJ2-1, with D uncertain. The DNA matches TRBJ2-7 better at its end, which makes the J call doubtful. Germline values: CDR1 MDHEN, CDR2 SYDVKM. This CDR3 is built from 15 residues.

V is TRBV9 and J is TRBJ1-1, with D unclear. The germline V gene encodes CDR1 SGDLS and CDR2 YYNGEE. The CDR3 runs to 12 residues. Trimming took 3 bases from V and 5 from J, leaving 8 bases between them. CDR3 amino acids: CASSGGYTEAFF. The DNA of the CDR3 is TGTGCCAGCAGCGGAGGTTATACTGAAGCTTTCTTT.

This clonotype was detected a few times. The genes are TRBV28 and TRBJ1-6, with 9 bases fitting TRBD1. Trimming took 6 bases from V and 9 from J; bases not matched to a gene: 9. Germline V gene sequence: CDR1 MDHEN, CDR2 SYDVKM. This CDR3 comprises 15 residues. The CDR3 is CASRLDRGMSSPLHF. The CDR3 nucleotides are TGTGCCAGCAGATTGGACAGGGGTATGAGTTCACCCCTCCACTTT.

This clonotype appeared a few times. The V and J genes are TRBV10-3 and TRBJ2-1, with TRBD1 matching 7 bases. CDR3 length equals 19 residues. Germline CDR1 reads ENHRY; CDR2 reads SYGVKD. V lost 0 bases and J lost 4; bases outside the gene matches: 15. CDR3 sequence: CAISESIPRASGGYNEQFF. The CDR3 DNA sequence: TGTGCCATCAGTGAGTCGATTCCCCGGGCCTCAGGGGGTTACAATGAGCAGTTCTTC.

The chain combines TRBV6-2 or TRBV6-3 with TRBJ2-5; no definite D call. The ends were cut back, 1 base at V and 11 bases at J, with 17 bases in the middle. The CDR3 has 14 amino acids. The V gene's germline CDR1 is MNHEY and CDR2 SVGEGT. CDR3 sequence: CASSYLTINNEQYF. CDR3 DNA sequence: TGTGCCAGCAGTTACTTGACCATAAACAATGAGCAGTACTTC.

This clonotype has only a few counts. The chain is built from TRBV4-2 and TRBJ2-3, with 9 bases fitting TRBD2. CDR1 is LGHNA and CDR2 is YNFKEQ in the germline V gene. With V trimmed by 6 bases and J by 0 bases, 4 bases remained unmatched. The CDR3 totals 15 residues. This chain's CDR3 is CASRRLAASTDTQYF. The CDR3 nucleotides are TGTGCCAGCAGGCGACTAGCGGCTAGCACAGATACGCAGTATTTT.

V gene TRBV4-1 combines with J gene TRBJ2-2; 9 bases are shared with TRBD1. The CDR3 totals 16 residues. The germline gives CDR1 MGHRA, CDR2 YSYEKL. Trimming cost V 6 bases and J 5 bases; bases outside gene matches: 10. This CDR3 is CASSPRQGGKTGELFF. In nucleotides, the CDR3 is TGCGCCAGCAGTCCAAGACAGGGGGGGAAGACCGGGGAGCTGTTTTTT.

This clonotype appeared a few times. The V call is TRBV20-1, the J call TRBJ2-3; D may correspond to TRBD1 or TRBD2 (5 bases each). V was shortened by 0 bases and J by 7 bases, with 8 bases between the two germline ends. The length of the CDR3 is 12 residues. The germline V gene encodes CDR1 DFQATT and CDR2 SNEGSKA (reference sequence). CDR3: CSARDEGYTQYF. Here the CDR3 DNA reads TGCAGTGCTAGAGATGAGGGGTATACGCAGTATTTT.

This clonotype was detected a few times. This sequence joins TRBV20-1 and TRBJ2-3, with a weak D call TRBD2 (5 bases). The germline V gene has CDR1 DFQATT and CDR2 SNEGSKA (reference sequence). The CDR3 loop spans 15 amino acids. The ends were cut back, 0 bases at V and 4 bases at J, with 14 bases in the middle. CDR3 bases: TGCAGTGCTAGAGATAACTGGTCCGGGGCAGATACGCAGTATTTT. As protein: CSARDNWSGADTQYF.

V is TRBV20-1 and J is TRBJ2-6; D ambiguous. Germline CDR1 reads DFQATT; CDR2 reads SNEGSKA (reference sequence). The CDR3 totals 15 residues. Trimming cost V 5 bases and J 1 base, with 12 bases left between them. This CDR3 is CSASVSASGANVLTF. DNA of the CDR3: TGCAGTGCTTCAGTTTCGGCGTCTGGGGCCAACGTCCTGACTTTC.

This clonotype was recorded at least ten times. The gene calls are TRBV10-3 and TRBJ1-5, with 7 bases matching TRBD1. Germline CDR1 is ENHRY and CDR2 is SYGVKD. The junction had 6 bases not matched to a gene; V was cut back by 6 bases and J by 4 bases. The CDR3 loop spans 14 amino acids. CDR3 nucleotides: TGTGCCATCAGCCCGGGACAGACTAATCAGCCCCAGCATTTT. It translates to CAISPGQTNQPQHF.

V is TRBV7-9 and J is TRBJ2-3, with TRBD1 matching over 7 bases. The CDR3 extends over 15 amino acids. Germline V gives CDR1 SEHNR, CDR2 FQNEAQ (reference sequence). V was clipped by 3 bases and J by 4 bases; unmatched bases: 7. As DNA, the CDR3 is TGTGCCAGCAGCTTTCCTACCGGGACAGCAGATACGCAGTATTTT. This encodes CASSFPTGTADTQYF.

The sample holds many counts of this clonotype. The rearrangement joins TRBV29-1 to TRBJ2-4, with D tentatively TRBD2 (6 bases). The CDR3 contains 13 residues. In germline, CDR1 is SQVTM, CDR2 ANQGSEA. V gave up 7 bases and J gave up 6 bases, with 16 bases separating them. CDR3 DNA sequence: TGCAGCGCCGTGGGACTGCCAGGAAACATTCAGTACTTC. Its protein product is CSAVGLPGNIQYF.

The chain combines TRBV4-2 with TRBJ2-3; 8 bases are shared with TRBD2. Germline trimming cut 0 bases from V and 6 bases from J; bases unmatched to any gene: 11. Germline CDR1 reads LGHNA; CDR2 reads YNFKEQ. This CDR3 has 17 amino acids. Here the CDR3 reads CASSQDKIGLARDTQYF. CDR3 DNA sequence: TGTGCCAGCAGCCAAGATAAGATCGGACTAGCACGGGATACGCAGTATTTT.

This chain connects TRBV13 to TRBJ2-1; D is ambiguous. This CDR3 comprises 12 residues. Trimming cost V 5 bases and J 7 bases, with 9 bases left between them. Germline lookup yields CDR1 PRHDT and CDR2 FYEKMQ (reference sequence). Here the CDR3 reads CASSVSQNEQFF. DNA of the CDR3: TGTGCCAGCAGCGTTAGCCAGAATGAGCAGTTCTTC.

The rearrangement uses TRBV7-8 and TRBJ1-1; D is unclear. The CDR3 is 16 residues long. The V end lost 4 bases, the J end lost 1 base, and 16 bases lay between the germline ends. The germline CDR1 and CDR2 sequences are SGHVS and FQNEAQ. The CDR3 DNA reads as TGTGCCAGCAGCTCTAGAACAACCGGGCCGAACACTGAAGCTTTCTTT. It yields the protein CASSSRTTGPNTEAFF.

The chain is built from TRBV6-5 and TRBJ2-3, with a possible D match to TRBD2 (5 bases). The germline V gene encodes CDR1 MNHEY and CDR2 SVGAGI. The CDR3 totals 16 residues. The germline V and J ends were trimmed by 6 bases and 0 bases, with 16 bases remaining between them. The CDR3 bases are TGTGCCAGCAGCCCCCAGGTCACGGGAAGCACAGATACGCAGTATTTT. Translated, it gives CASSPQVTGSTDTQYF.

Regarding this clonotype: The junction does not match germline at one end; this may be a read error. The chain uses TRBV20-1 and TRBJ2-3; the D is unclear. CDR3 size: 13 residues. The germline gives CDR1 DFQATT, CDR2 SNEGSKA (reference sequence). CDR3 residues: CSAKVRRTDTQYF. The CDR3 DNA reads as TGCAGTGCTAAGGTCAGGCGCACGGATACGCAGTATTTT.

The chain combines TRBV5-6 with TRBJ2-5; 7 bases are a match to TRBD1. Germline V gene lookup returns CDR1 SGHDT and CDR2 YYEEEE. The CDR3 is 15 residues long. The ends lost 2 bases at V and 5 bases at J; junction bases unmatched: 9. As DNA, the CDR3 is TGTGCCAGCAGCTTCGTCCGGGACAGCTGGGAGACCCAGTACTTC. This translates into CASSFVRDSWETQYF.

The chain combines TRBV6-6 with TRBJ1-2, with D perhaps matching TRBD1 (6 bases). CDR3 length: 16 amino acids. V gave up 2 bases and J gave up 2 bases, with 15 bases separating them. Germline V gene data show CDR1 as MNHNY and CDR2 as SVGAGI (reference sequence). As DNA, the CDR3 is TGTGCCAGCAGTTACGATAGGGGGGTTGTGAACTATGGCTACACCTTC. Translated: CASSYDRGVVNYGYTF.

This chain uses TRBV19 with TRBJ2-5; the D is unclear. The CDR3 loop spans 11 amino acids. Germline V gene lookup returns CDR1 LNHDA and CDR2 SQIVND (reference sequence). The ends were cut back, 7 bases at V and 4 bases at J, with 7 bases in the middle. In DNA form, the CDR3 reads TGTGCCAGTATAGGTGGAGAGACCCAGTACTTC. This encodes CASIGGETQYF.